These T cell receptor beta chains were read from a single sample in a study of response to subunit inactivated influenza vaccine. Each CDR3 protein is one row after TCRdb ran MiXCR on the RT-PCR reads. The table lists 500,000 to 600,000 distinct CDR3 sequences, around 8% of them singletons, with roughly 13% in the top ten. Sequencing was performed on PBMCs from blood, taken less than 30 months after vaccination. These TCRs come from a man between 50 and 70 years old who received an inactivated influenza vaccine. The CDR3 runs from the conserved cysteine through the conserved F or W. A D gene is named only where the DNA matches it firmly. Only part of the rows carry a size: once, few, many, or a class if the clone is expanded.

TRBV6-5	TRBJ2-7	-	-	CACSFSADYEQYF	TGTGCCTGCAGTTTTAGCGCGGACTACGAGCAGTACTTC
TRBV11-2	TRBJ2-1	TRBD2	many	CASSSVGGAIYNEQFF	TGTGCCAGCAGCTCGGTCGGGGGGGCTATCTACAATGAGCAGTTCTTC
TRBV20-1	TRBJ2-7	-	few	CSATPYGGLYEQYF	TGCAGTGCCACCCCGTATGGGGGGCTCTACGAGCAGTACTTC
TRBV20-1	TRBJ1-5	-	-	CSADRTDINQPQHF	TGCAGTGCTGACAGGACGGATATCAATCAGCCCCAGCATTTT
TRBV7-2	TRBJ2-7	-	few	CASSDRQSYEQYF	TGTGCCAGCAGCGACCGACAGTCCTACGAGCAGTACTTC
TRBV18	TRBJ2-1	-	many	CASSRGGGTHSYNEQFF	TGTGCCAGCTCACGGGGGGGCGGGACGCACTCCTACAATGAGCAGTTCTTC
TRBV20-1	TRBJ1-1	TRBD1	-	CSARDTGTGTEAFF	TGCAGTGCTAGAGATACCGGGACAGGCACTGAAGCTTTCTTT
TRBV28	TRBJ1-2	-	few	CASSPPLQGANYGYTF	TGTGCCAGCAGTCCACCCCTACAGGGAGCTAACTATGGCTACACCTTC
TRBV28	TRBJ2-1	TRBD2	-	CASRPPRDYTNEQFF	TGTGCCAGCAGACCCCCGCGGGACTACACAAATGAGCAGTTCTTC
TRBV2	TRBJ1-1	-	-	CASSERWGKNTEAFF	TGTGCCAGCAGTGAAAGGTGGGGCAAGAACACTGAAGCTTTCTTT
TRBV2	TRBJ1-4	-	few	CASSERRHNEKLFF	TGTGCCAGCAGTGAAAGGCGGCATAATGAAAAACTGTTTTTT
TRBV5-1	TRBJ2-1	TRBD2	many	CASSPGLDVYNEQFF	TGCGCCAGCAGCCCGGGACTAGATGTCTACAATGAGCAGTTCTTC
TRBV12-3/TRBV12-4	TRBJ1-1	-	-	CASSFFDLNTEAFF	TGTGCCAGCAGTTTTTTCGACCTGAACACTGAAGCTTTCTTT
TRBV28	TRBJ1-5	-	-	CASLQGSNQPQHF	TGTGCCAGTCTTCAGGGGAGCAATCAGCCCCAGCATTTT